The 5 T cell receptor beta chains in this list originate from one sample, sequenced in a study of PD-1 blockade in classical Hodgkin lymphoma. Clones were read by immunoSEQ multiplex PCR, and TCRdb kept only the in-frame ones, dropping some. The top ten clones hold about 7.4% of a sample with roughly 41,000 clones, about 90% of them seen once. All trial patients relapsed after autologous stem cell transplantation. The sequences come from peripheral blood mononuclear cells (PBMCs), collected before the second cycle of nivolumab. Every receptor here comes from a human donor with classical Hodgkin lymphoma.

Only one count was recorded for this clone. The chain has TRBV4-1 and TRBJ1-5; D perhaps matches TRBD1 (5 bases). Deletions cut 0 bases from V and 5 bases from J, with 11 bases between. This CDR3 is built from 15 residues. Germline assignment: CDR1 MGHRA and CDR2 YSYEKL. The CDR3, as DNA: TGCGCCAGCAGCCAAGATGGGGCCGGCTATCAGCCCCAGCATTTT. Translation: CASSQDGAGYQPQHF.

The V and J genes are TRBV28 and TRBJ2-5; unclear D gene. The CDR3 spans 17 residues. V shed 0 bases and J shed 5 bases, with 19 bases lying between them. The V gene's germline CDR1 is MDHEN and CDR2 SYDVKM. In DNA, the CDR3 is TGTGCCAGCAGTTTATGGGGCTCCGGAAGCCAAGTGGAGACCCAGTACTTC. It is translated as CASSLWGSGSQVETQYF.

The J gene is TRBJ1-1, the V gene TRBV29-1; a possible D gene is TRBD1 (5 bases). Germline CDR1 SQVTM, CDR2 ANQGSEA. V was cut by 3 bases and J by 6 bases, with 29 bases left in between. CDR3 size: 18 residues. The CDR3 region is CSVEGGFRSWRSRAEAFF. The CDR3 nucleotides read TGCAGCGTTGAGGGGGGATTCAGGTCATGGCGGTCGAGGGCTGAAGCTTTCTTT.

CDR3 nucleotide sequence: TGTGCCAGCAGGGACCCGGGACACCGCTTCCCCCAGCATTTT. Its protein product is CASRDPGHRFPQHF. The genes are TRBV28 and TRBJ1-5, with a weak D call TRBD1 (6 bases). V was trimmed by 6 bases and J by 10 bases, leaving 19 bases between them. This CDR3 comprises 14 residues. The germline gives CDR1 MDHEN, CDR2 SYDVKM. Supplemented by reference TRBV28 and TRBJ1-5, the full variable domain reads DVKVTQSSRYLVKRTGEKVFLECVQDMDHENMFWYRQDPGLGLRLIYFSYDVKMKEKGDIPEGYSVSREKKERFSLILESASTNQTSMYLCASRDPGHRFPQHFGDGTRLSIL.

The chain links TRBV14 to TRBJ2-2; D perhaps matches TRBD1 (5 bases). The ends were cut back, 4 bases at V and 5 bases at J, with 8 bases in the middle. The CDR3 has 13 residues. The V gene's germline CDR1 is SGHDN and CDR2 FVKESK. The CDR3 DNA is TGTGCCAGCAGCCCCGACAGAACCGGGGAGCTGTTTTTT. Its protein is CASSPDRTGELFF.